The 20 T cell receptor beta chains in this list originate from one sample, sequenced in a study of T cell responses to AZD1222 COVID-19 vaccine (dated by TCRdb to the early 2020s). According to the study, the label for this sample's time point signals: baseline before first vaccination. Library prep was done by the immunoSEQ multiplex PCR assay. TCRdb retrieved this table from immuneACCESS and kept in-frame rearrangements only. Not all clones are present; in checked studies, unresolved V genes account for under half, and no reason is known for the remainder. For this sample the table gives about 180,000 clones, of which roughly nine tenths were detected only once. The ten top clones hold 1.5% to 2% of the sample. The sample was peripheral blood, taken on day 0 of AZD1222 vaccination. These receptors originate from an adult in good health.

The chain recombines TRBV25-1 with TRBJ1-2, with 7 bases that match TRBD1. This CDR3 has 15 residues. Germline trimming cut 6 bases from V and 0 bases from J; bases unmatched to any gene: 7. CDR1 and CDR2 from the germline V gene are MGHDK and SYGVNS. The CDR3 DNA reads TGTGCCAGCAGCGGGGGCAGGGGGGCTAACTATGGCTACACCTTC. This gives the protein CASSGGRGANYGYTF.

V gene TRBV5-6 combines with J gene TRBJ2-7, with TRBD1 matching 8 bases. This CDR3 region has 14 residues. The V gene's germline CDR1 is SGHDT and CDR2 YYEEEE. Trimming removed 5 bases from V and 6 bases from J; junction bases left unmatched: 10. CDR3 coding DNA: TGTGCCAGCAGGTCCCGGGAGACAGGGGCCGAGCAGTACTTC. Translating gives CASRSRETGAEQYF. The variable domain in full, with the rest retrieved from reference TRBV5-6 and TRBJ2-7, is DAGVTQSPTHLIKTRGQQVTLRCSPKSGHDTVSWYQQALGQGPQFIFQYYEEEERQRGNFPDRFSGHQFPNYSSELNVNALLLGDSALYLCASRSRETGAEQYFGPGTRLTVT.

In nucleotides, the CDR3 is TGTGCCAGCAGCTTGACAGGGGGAAGGCAGCCCCAGCATTTT. Translated, it gives CASSLTGGRQPQHF. The V and J genes are TRBV7-2 and TRBJ1-5; TRBD1 aligns across 9 bases. The CDR3 is 14 amino acids. Per germline, CDR1 SGHTA and CDR2 FQGNSA. With 3 bases clipped from V and 7 bases from J, the junction kept 4 bases outside the gene matches.

The gene calls are TRBV7-8 and TRBJ1-5; D not certain. The CDR3 runs to 15 residues. The V end lost 5 bases, the J end lost 2 bases, and 13 bases lay between the germline ends. Germline loops: CDR1 SGHVS, CDR2 FQNEAQ. CDR3 amino acids: CASSPGGRGNQPQHF. The DNA for the CDR3 is TGTGCCAGCAGCCCCGGCGGGAGGGGCAATCAGCCCCAGCATTTT.

The gene calls are TRBV9 and TRBJ1-1; the match to TRBD1 covers 7 bases. J was trimmed by 5 bases and V by 4 bases; bases with no gene match: 8. CDR3 length equals 14 residues. Germline V gene lookup returns CDR1 SGDLS and CDR2 YYNGEE. The CDR3 is CASSLRGGATEAFF. As DNA, the CDR3 is TGTGCCAGCAGCTTACGAGGGGGCGCGACTGAAGCTTTCTTT. The full variable domain, rest sourced from reference TRBV9 and TRBJ1-1, is DSGVTQTPKHLITATGQRVTLRCSPRSGDLSVYWYQQSLDQGLQFLIQYYNGEERAKGNILERFSAQQFPDLHSELNLSSLELGDSALYFCASSLRGGATEAFFGQGTRLTVV.

The V gene is TRBV11-2, the J gene TRBJ1-6; TRBD1 matches 8 bases. The CDR3 sequence is 17 residues long. V was pared by 5 bases and J by 0 bases, with 6 bases of the junction left unmatched. Looked up from germline, CDR1 is SGHAT and CDR2 is FQNNGV. CDR3 nucleotides: TGTGCCAGCAGCCTCTGGACAGGGAGCTCCTATAATTCACCCCTCCACTTT. It is translated as CASSLWTGSSYNSPLHF. Using reference TRBV11-2 and TRBJ1-6 for the parts outside the CDR3, the full variable domain is EAGVAQSPRYKIIEKRQSVAFWCNPISGHATLYWYQQILGQGPKLLIQFQNNGVVDDSQLPKDRFSAERLKGVDSTLKIQPAKLEDSAVYLCASSLWTGSSYNSPLHFGNGTRLTVT.

About this clone itself: One junction end disagrees with the germline gene, perhaps due to a read error. The chain has TRBV7-7 and TRBJ2-1; TRBD2 matches 14 bases. Germline values: CDR1 SSHAT, CDR2 FNYEAQ (reference sequence). The CDR3 is 15 residues long. The CDR3 is CASSQGLAGVNEQFF. The CDR3 nucleotides are TGTGCTAGCAGCCAGGGACTAGCGGGAGTCAATGAGCAGTTCTTC. The whole variable domain, remainder taken from reference TRBV7-7 and TRBJ2-1, is GAGVSQSPRYKVTKRGQDVTLRCDPISSHATLYWYQQALGQGPEFLTYFNYEAQPDKSGLPSDRFSAERPEGSISTLTIQRTEQRDSAMYRCASSQGLAGVNEQFFGPGTRLTVL.

The V and J genes are TRBV18 and TRBJ1-6; D not resolved. The CDR3 length is 16 residues. From germline, CDR1 is KGHSH and CDR2 LQKENI. Trimming cost V 0 bases and J 8 bases, with 14 bases left between them. Here the CDR3 DNA reads TGTGCCAGCTCACCACCGGGGAGAGTTACGGATTCACCCCTCCACTTT. The encoded protein is CASSPPGRVTDSPLHF. Full variable domain (outside the CDR3, taken from reference TRBV18 and TRBJ1-6): NAGVMQNPRHLVRRRGQEARLRCSPMKGHSHVYWYRQLPEEGLKFMVYLQKENIIDESGMPKERFSAEFPKEGPSILRIQQVVRGDSAAYFCASSPPGRVTDSPLHFGNGTRLTVT.

This clone turned up a few times. The gene calls are TRBV5-1 and TRBJ1-5; no definite D call. V lost 4 bases and J lost 3, with 14 bases in between. CDR3 length equals 15 residues. Germline V gene sequence: CDR1 SGHRS, CDR2 YFSETQ. The CDR3 is CASSPAGDPNQPQHF. For the CDR3, the DNA is TGCGCCAGCAGCCCGGCAGGAGATCCCAATCAGCCCCAGCATTTT.

The rearrangement uses TRBV29-1 and TRBJ2-5; D not resolved. From germline, CDR1 is SQVTM and CDR2 ANQGSEA. V lost 4 bases, J lost 1 base, and 4 bases lay in between. The CDR3 is 11 residues long. The chain's CDR3 is CSVGGQETQYF. CDR3 nucleotide sequence: TGCAGCGTTGGGGGCCAAGAGACCCAGTACTTC.

The V call is TRBV7-2, the J call TRBJ1-5; no clear D. The CDR3 extends over 13 amino acids. The germline gives CDR1 SGHTA, CDR2 FQGNSA. The V gene lost 6 bases and the J gene lost 6 bases, with 12 bases spanning the gap. In DNA, the CDR3 is TGTGCCAGCAGTCTAGACCGATCTCAGCCCCAGCATTTT. Protein product: CASSLDRSQPQHF.

The chain is built from TRBV9 and TRBJ1-4; 11 bases align to TRBD1. The V gene's germline CDR1 is SGDLS and CDR2 YYNGEE. The junction had 5 bases not matched to a gene; V was cut back by 0 bases and J by 7 bases. CDR3 length: 16 residues. CDR3: CASSVGPDRGREKLFF. The CDR3 DNA reads TGTGCCAGCAGCGTAGGTCCGGACAGGGGGCGTGAAAAACTGTTTTTT.

The genes are TRBV19 and TRBJ2-2, with D maybe TRBD2 (5 bases). Per the germline V gene, CDR1 is LNHDA and CDR2 is SQIVND (reference sequence). The V end lost 5 bases, the J end lost 0 bases, and 13 bases lay between the germline ends. CDR3 length: 16 amino acids. Written as DNA, the CDR3 is TGTGCCAGTAGTGACGGACTGACGACGAACACCGGGGAGCTGTTTTTT. It translates to CASSDGLTTNTGELFF.

This clone showed up just once. The gene calls are TRBV28 and TRBJ1-1; possibly TRBD1 for D (6 bases). V was trimmed by 5 bases and J by 2 bases, leaving 15 bases between them. The CDR3 is 15 amino acids. CDR1 is MDHEN, CDR2 SYDVKM, per germline. CDR3 bases: TGTGCCAGCAGTCCGTACAGGGCGATCAACACTGAAGCTTTCTTT. It encodes CASSPYRAINTEAFF.

The gene calls are TRBV2 and TRBJ2-3; D gene uncertain. Germline-derived CDR1 and CDR2 are SNHLY and FYNNEI. The CDR3 length is 13 residues. V was trimmed by 6 bases and J by 1 base, leaving 8 bases between them. The CDR3: CASSLQGTDTQYF. DNA for the CDR3: TGTGCCAGCAGCCTCCAGGGCACAGATACGCAGTATTTT.

This chain uses TRBV3-1 (or the pseudogene TRBV3-2) with TRBJ1-1, with D possibly TRBD1 on 6 matching bases. The CDR3 runs 14 residues. Germline V CDR1 and CDR2: LGHDT, YNNKEL (reference sequence). Trimming cost V 4 bases and J 5 bases, with 14 bases left between them. The CDR3 DNA reads TGTGCCAGCAGCCGGCGGGGGGCTGGAACTGAAGCTTTCTTT. It translates to CASSRRGAGTEAFF.

The J gene is TRBJ1-2, the V gene TRBV18; 7 bases map to TRBD1. CDR3 size: 13 residues. J lost 4 bases, V lost 4 bases, and 3 bases had no gene match. CDR1 is KGHSH, CDR2 LQKENI, per germline. CDR3: CASSLWDSYGYTF. In DNA, the CDR3 is TGTGCCAGCTCACTATGGGACAGCTATGGCTACACCTTC. The full variable domain, rest sourced from reference TRBV18 and TRBJ1-2, is NAGVMQNPRHLVRRRGQEARLRCSPMKGHSHVYWYRQLPEEGLKFMVYLQKENIIDESGMPKERFSAEFPKEGPSILRIQQVVRGDSAAYFCASSLWDSYGYTFGSGTRLTVV.

The J gene is TRBJ1-6, the V gene TRBV10-3; D is undetermined. Germline-derived CDR1 and CDR2 are ENHRY and SYGVKD. Trimming cost V 4 bases and J 9 bases, with 10 bases left between them. The CDR3 extends over 13 amino acids. CDR3 amino acids: CAISGEDGSPLHF. Written as DNA, the CDR3 is TGTGCCATCAGTGGGGAAGATGGTTCACCCCTCCACTTT.

This clone was recorded once. This chain joins TRBV27 and TRBJ1-1; possible D gene TRBD1, 5 bases. The CDR3 is 14 residues long. Per germline, CDR1 MNHEY and CDR2 SMNVEV (reference sequence). Trimming cost V 1 base and J 7 bases, with 13 bases left between them. In DNA form, the CDR3 reads TGTGCCAGCAGTTTATTCGACAGTCGGGGTGAAGCTTTCTTT. It translates to CASSLFDSRGEAFF.

The gene calls are TRBV7-3 and TRBJ2-2; TRBD1 matches at 7 bases. The CDR3 loop spans 16 amino acids. V lost 5 bases to trimming and J lost 4 bases; unmatched junction nucleotides: 10. Germline lookup yields CDR1 SGHTA and CDR2 FQGTGA. CDR3 in DNA: TGTGCCAGCAGCGTAAAGGGGGCCGGCTCCACCGGGGAGCTGTTTTTT. Translated: CASSVKGAGSTGELFF.